This TCR beta chain was documented in a study of T-cell reconstitution after alpha-beta-depleted transplantation in children. Unique molecular identifiers featured in how the TCRbeta library was prepared. TCRdb re-called the PCR reads through MiXCR, storing one row per CDR3 protein. The repertoire holds some 500,000 distinct CDR3 sequences, with about a sixth as singletons. The V gene's germline CDR1 is MRHNA and CDR2 SNTAGT. The CDR3 extends over 14 amino acids. The V end was cut by 5 bases, the J end by 6 bases, with 14 bases between. The clonotype originates from a human donor who donated a stem cell graft to a child with acute lymphoblastic leukemia. The chain joins TRBV6-4 to TRBJ1-5, with D possibly matching TRBD1 (5 bases). The specimen comprised PBMCs from the stem cell graft donor, sampled from the stem cell graft. The CDR3 here is CASSPPGRIQPQHF. CDR3 in DNA: TGTGCCAGCAGTCCTCCGGGGCGGATTCAGCCCCAGCATTTT.